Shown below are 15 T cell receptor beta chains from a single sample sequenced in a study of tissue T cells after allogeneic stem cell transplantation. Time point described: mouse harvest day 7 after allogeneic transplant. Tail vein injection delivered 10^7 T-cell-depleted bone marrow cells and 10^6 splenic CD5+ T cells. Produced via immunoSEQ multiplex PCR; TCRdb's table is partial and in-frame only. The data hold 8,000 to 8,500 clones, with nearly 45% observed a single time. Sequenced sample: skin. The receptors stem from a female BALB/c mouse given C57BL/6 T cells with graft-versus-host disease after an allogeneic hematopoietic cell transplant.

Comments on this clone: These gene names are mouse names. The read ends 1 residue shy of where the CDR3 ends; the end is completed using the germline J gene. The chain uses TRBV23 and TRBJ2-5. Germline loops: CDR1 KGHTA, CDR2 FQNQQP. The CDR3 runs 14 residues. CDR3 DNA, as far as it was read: TGCTCCAGCAGTCAAAGGAGTAACCAAGACACCCAGTAC. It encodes CSSSQRSNQDTQY. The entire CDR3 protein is CSSSQRSNQDTQYF.

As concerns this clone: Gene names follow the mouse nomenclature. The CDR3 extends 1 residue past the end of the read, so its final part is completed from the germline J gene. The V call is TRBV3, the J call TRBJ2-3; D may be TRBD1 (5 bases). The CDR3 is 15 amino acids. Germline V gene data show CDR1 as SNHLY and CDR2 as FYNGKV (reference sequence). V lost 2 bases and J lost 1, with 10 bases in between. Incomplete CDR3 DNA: TGTGCCAGCAGCTTACAGGGAGGGGGTGCAGAAACGCTGTAT. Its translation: CASSLQGGGAETLY. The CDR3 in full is CASSLQGGGAETLYF.

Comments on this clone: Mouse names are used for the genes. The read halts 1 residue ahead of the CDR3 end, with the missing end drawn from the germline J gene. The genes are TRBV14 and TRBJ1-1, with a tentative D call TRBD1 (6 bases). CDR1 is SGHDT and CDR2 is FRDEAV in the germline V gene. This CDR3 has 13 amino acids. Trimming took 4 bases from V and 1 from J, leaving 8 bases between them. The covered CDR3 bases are TGTGCCAGCAGTCCGGGACAAAACACAGAAGTCTTC. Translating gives CASSPGQNTEVF. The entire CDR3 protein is CASSPGQNTEVFF.

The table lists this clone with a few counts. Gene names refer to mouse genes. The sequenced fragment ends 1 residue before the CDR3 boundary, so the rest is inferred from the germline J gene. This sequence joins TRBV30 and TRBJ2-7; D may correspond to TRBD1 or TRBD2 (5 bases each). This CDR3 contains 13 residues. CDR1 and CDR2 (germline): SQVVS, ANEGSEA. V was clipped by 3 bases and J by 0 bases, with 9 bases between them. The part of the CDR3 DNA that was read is TGTAGTTCTAGGGCGGGGGACTCCTATGAACAGTAC. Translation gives CSSRAGDSYEQY. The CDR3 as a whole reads CSSRAGDSYEQYF.

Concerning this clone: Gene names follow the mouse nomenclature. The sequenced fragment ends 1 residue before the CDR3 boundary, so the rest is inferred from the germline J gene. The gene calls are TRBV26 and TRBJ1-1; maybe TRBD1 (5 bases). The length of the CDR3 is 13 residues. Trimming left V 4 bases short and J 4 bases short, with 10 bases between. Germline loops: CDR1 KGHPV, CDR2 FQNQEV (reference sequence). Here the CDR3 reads CASSPPGFTEVFF. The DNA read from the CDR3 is TGTGCCAGCAGTCCGCCAGGGTTCACAGAAGTCTTC.

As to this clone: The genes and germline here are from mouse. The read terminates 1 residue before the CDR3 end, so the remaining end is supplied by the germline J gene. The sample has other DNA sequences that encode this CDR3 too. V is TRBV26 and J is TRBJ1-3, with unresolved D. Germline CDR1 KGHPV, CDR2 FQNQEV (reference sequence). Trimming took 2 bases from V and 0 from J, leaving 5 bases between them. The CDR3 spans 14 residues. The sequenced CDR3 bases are TGTGCCAGCAGTCTGCCCAATTCTGGAAATACGCTCTAT. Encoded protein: CASSLPNSGNTLY. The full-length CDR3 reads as CASSLPNSGNTLYF. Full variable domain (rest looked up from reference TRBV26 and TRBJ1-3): NSKVIQTPRYLVKGQGQKAKMRCIPEKGHPVVFWYQQNKNNEFKFLINFQNQEVLQQIDMTEKRFSAECPSNSPCSLEIQSSEAGDSALYLCASSLPNSGNTLYFGEGSRLIVV.

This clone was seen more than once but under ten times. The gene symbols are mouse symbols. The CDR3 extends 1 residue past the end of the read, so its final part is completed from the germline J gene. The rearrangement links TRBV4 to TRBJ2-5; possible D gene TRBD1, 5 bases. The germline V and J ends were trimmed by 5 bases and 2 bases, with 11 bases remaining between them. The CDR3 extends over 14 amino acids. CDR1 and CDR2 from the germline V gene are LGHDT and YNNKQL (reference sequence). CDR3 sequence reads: CASSQVGVQDTQYF. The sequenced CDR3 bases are TGTGCCAGCAGCCAAGTAGGGGTCCAAGACACCCAGTAC.

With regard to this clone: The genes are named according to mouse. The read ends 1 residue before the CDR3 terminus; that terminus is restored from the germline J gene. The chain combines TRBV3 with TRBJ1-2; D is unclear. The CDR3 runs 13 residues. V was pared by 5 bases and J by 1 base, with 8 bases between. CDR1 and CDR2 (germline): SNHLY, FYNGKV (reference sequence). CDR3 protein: CASSRQLNSDYTF. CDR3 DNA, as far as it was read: TGTGCCAGCAGCCGACAATTAAACTCCGACTACACC.

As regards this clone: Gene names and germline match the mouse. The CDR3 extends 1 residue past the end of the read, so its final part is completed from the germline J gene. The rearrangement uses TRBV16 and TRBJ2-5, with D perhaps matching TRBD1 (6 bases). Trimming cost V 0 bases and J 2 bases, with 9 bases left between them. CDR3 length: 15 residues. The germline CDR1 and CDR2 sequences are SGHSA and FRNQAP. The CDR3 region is CASSLDPRGQDTQYF. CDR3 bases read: TGTGCAAGCAGCTTAGATCCCAGGGGCCAAGACACCCAGTAC.

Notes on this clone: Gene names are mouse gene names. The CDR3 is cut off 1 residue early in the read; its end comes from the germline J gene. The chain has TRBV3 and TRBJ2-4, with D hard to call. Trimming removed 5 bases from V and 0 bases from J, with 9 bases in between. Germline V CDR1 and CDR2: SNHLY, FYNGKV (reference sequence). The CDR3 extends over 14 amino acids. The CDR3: CASSPRLSQNTLYF. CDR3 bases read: TGTGCCAGCAGCCCCCGACTAAGTCAAAACACCTTGTAC.

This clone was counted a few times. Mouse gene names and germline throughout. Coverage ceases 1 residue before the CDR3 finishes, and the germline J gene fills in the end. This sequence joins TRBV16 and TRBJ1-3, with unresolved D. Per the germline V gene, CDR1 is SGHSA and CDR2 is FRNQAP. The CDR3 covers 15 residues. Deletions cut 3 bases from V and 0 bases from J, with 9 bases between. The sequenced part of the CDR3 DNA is TGTGCAAGCAGCTTCCTCACAAATTCTGGAAATACGCTCTAT. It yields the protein CASSFLTNSGNTLY. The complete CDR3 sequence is CASSFLTNSGNTLYF.

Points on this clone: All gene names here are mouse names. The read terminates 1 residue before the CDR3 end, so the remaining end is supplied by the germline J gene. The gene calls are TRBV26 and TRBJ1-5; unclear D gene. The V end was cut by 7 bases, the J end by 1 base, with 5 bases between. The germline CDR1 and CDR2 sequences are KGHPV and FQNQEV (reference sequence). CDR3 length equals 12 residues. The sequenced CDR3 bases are TGTGCCAGCATCCTGAACAACCAGGCTCCGCTT. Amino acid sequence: CASILNNQAPL. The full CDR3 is CASILNNQAPLF.

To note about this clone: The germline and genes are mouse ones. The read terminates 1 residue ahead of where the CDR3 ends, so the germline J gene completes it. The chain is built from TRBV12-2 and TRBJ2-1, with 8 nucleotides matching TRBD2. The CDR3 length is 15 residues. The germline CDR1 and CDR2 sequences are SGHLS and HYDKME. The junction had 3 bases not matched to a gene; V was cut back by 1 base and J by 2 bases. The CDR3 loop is CASSLGGEDYAEQFF. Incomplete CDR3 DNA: TGTGCCAGCTCTCTTGGGGGGGAAGACTATGCTGAGCAGTTC.

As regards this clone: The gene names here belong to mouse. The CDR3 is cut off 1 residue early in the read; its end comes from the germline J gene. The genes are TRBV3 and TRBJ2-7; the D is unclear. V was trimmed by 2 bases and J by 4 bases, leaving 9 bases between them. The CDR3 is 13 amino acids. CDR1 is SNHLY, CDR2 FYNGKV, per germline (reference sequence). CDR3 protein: CASSLRVGYEQYF. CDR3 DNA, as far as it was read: TGTGCCAGCAGCTTAAGGGTGGGATATGAACAGTAC.

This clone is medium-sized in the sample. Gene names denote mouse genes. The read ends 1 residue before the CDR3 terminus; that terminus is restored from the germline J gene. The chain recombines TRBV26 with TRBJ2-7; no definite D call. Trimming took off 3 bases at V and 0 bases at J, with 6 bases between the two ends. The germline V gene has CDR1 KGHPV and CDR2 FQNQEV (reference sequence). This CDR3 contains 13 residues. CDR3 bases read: TGTGCCAGCAGTCTAACCAGCTCCTATGAACAGTAC. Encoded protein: CASSLTSSYEQY. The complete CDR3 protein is CASSLTSSYEQYF.